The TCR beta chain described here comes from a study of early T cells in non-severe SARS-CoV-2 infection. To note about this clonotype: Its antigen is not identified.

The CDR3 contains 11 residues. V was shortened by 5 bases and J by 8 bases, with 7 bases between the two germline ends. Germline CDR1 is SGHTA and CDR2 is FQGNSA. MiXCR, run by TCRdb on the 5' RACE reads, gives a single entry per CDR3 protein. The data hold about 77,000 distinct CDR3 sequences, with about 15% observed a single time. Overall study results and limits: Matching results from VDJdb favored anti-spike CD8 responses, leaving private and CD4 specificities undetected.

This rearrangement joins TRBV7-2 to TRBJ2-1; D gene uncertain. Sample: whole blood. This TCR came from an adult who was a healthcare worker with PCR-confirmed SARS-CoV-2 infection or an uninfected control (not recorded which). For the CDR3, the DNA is TGTGCCAGCAGCCCCATCCATGAGCAGTTCTTC. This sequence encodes CASSPIHEQFF.